The rows below give T cell receptor beta chains drawn from one sample of a study of brain T cells in children with intractable seizures. Sequenced by immunoSEQ multiplex PCR; TCRdb stores in-frame clones only, minus some. The sample yields 110,000 or so clones, 85% to 95% seen once. The source was peripheral blood, collected at surgery. These receptors all come from a boy under two years old with hemimegalencephaly and intractable seizures. Both conserved end residues are part of each CDR3.

J: TRBJ2-7; V: TRBV12-3/TRBV12-4; CDR3: CASSYGYAYEQYF
J: TRBJ1-2; V: TRBV7-2; CDR3: CASSSGPRPSNYGYTF
J: TRBJ2-7; V: TRBV4-1; CDR3: CASSFLAGGGSYEQYF
J: TRBJ1-2; V: TRBV27; CDR3: CASSLWAGRATNYGYTF
J: TRBJ2-5; V: TRBV2; CDR3: CASRWGVQETQYF
J: TRBJ1-2; V: TRBV7-3; CDR3: CASSPGTGNGYGYTF
J: TRBJ2-2; V: TRBV7-3; CDR3: CASSPSGRWTGELFF
J: TRBJ1-1; V: TRBV5-1; CDR3: CASSLAGPPEAFF
J: TRBJ1-1; V: TRBV28; CDR3: CASSFRGTEAFF
J: TRBJ1-2; V: TRBV15; CDR3: CATSRSGGYYGYTF
J: TRBJ1-3; V: TRBV4-1; CDR3: CASSRDLTQGASSGNTIYF
J: TRBJ1-5; V: TRBV7-9; CDR3: CASSLGQEGNQPQHF
J: TRBJ2-5; V: TRBV10-3; CDR3: CAISGGRGQETQYF
J: TRBJ2-2; V: TRBV28; CDR3: CASSLYLNTGELFF
J: TRBJ2-7; V: TRBV10-2; CDR3: CATETGPTYEQYF